The following is a T cell receptor (beta chain) sequence with its context. Its antigen specificity is not known. No quality values exist for individual bases; no much larger clone is one base distant. Sequencing was performed on an Illumina MiSeq. Genomic DNA from sorted T cell subsets served as template for TCRbeta CDR3 amplification. Multiplex PCR with 30 forward and 13 reverse primers amplified the TCRbeta CDR3 region. PCR products were purified with AMPure XP beads, then indices and adaptors were added in a second roughly 25-cycle PCR. Libraries were gel-purified using the QIAquick Gel Extraction Kit before sequencing. The authors' pipeline ran thus. Paired-end reads were merged using FLASH and were aligned with IgBLAST to IMGT V, D and J germline references. Reads with below 70% alignment identity to germline references were discarded, leaving 11,114,426 reads study-wide. Following IMGT definitions, CDR3 boundaries, reading frame and productivity were assigned. Highly-expanded clones were defined as clones at or above 1% of reads, and diversity was measured by normalized Shannon entropy. Unpaired two-tailed t-tests were used to test group differences in Shannon entropy. The public reads were reanalyzed by TCRdb: fastp trimming at Q25, MiXCR alignment, in-frame beta chains only. Entries that share a CDR3 protein sequence are merged under the most common genes and DNA. These V and J calls rely on TCRdb rather than the paper's analysis. The table for this sample lists around 300,000 distinct CDR3 sequences; roughly 50% of them were counted only once. The ten largest clones capture roughly 13% of the sample.

Every diabetic patient fulfilled standard classification criteria for type 1 or type 2 diabetes, and glucose and C-peptide were measured using WHO-recommended methods. Donors with other autoimmune diseases or infections within the previous four weeks were excluded from participation. Approximately 10 milliliters of peripheral blood were collected from each participant. PBMCs were isolated with LymphoPrep density separation. These data originate in a study of type 1 and type 2 diabetes patients (dated by TCRdb to the mid-2010s). At the level of the whole study: The cohort comprised 9 or 10 type 1 diabetes patients, a few type 2 diabetes patients and 6 or 7 nondiabetic controls recruited in China. Across the study, CD4+ and CD8+ T cells were positively selected from PBMCs using CD4 or CD8 MicroBeads on MACS columns. Type 2 diabetes patients were used as a disease comparison group for the type 1 diabetes patients. V gene usage was similar between roughly 20-cycle and approximately 23-cycle amplification, suggesting similar primer efficiencies and random PCR bias. A total of over 15,000,000 paired-end reads was generated across the whole study. The study used high-throughput sequencing to profile TCRbeta repertoires and compare individuals with type 1 diabetes, type 2 diabetes and no diabetes. Sequencing of the TCRbeta libraries was paired-end and was performed on Illumina HiSeq 2000 or MiSeq instruments.

For this chain, trimming is 3 bases at the V end and 8 bases at the J end, and the number of junction bases without a gene match is 9. The CDR3 goes from the cysteine to the phenylalanine over 13 residues. The kept DNA is CDR3 alone, 39 bases in frame from the first base. CDR1 GTSNPN and CDR2 SVGIG are derived from the germline V gene (reference sequence). What the study reported, not specific to this receptor: Study groups were not matched for age and gender, which possibly biased interpretation. Highly correlated V and J gene usage patterns were observed for type 2 diabetes and control samples, with an average of around 0.97 between samples. Because only a limited number of T2D and control samples were sequenced, some T1D-only HECs might also be present in more T2D or control samples. Few highly-expanded CD4+ clones, median one, were found in type 2 diabetes patients, accounting for a median around 4% of reads. High diversity was shown by type 2 diabetes repertoires, and the diversity was significantly greater than that of type 1 diabetes repertoires in both CD4+ and CD8+ T cells.

The chain is assembled from TRBV30 and TRBJ1-2; TRBD1 agrees with 7 junctional bases. The sample was peripheral blood mononuclear cells (PBMCs). The sequence came from a man aged 18 to 29 with type 2 diabetes. The CDR3 corresponds to CAWSPGTAVGYTF. The base sequence is TGTGCCTGGAGCCCCGGGACAGCCGTCGGCTACACCTTC.